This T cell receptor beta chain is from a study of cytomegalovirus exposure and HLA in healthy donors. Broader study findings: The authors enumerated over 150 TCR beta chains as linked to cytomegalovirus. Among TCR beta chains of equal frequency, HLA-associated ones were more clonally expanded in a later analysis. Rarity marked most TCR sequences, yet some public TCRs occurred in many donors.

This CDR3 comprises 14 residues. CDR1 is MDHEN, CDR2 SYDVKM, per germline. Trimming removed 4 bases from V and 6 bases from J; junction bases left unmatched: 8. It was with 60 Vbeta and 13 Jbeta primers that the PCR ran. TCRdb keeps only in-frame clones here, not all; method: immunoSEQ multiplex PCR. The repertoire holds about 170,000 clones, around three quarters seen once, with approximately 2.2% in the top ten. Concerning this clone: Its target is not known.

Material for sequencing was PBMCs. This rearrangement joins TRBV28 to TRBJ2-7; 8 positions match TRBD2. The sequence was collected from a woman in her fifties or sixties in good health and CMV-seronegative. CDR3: CASSSSGTSPEQYF. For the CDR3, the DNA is TGTGCCAGCAGTTCCTCCGGGACTAGTCCCGAGCAGTACTTC.